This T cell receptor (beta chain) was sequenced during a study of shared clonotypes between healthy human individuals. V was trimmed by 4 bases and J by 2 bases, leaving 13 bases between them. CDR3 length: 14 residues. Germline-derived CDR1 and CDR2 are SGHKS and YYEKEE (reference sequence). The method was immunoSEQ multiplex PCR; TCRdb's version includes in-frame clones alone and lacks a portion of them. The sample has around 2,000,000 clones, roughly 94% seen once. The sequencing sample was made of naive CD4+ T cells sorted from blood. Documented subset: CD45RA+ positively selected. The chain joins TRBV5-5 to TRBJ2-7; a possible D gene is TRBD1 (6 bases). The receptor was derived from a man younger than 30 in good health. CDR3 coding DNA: TGTGCCAGCAGCCCCGGGACATTACCCTACGAGCAGTACTTC. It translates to CASSPGTLPYEQYF.